The clone carrying this T cell receptor beta chain has only one observation. Its antigen is undetermined. The entry originates in a study of OX40 agonist ivuxolimab in advanced cancers. The wider study: Ivuxolimab was administered intravenously to patients at 0.01 to 10 mg/kg every 2 weeks. Partial responses were seen in three patients, one with hepatocellular carcinoma and two with cutaneous melanoma. Broader study findings: Partly responding patients at 0.1-3.0 mg/kg showed some of the smallest clonal expansion.

Assay: immunoSEQ multiplex PCR; the TCRdb copy retains only in-frame clones and omits some. The sample shows tens of thousands of clones, over 80% of them seen only once. The CDR3 loop spans 16 amino acids. Germline V gives CDR1 SGHVS, CDR2 FNYEAQ. V was pared by 3 bases and J by 2 bases, with 3 bases of the junction left unmatched. This clonotype was obtained from an adult with an advanced solid tumor such as melanoma, head and neck, liver or kidney cancer. The chain carries TRBV7-6 and TRBJ2-6; 8 positions match TRBD1. The specimen was CD4+ or CD8+ T cells sorted from blood, collected in a trial of the OX40 agonist ivuxolimab. Here the CDR3 reads CASSFRRGPGANVLTF. CDR3 nucleotides: TGTGCCAGCAGCTTTCGCAGGGGGCCTGGGGCCAACGTCCTGACTTTC.